This T cell receptor (beta chain) derives from a study of tumor-infiltrating lymphocytes in primary liver carcinoma. Across the whole study: Samples returned roughly 3.65 to 7.5 million productive TCRbeta reads, a yield that was similar across tissue types. General study findings and limits: It was in tumors, not blood, that the top-250-clone fraction was significantly higher (p = 0.039).

Germline V gives CDR1 GTSNPN, CDR2 SVGIG (reference sequence). CDR3 length: 13 amino acids. It was from around 18-30 mg of unsorted bulk tissue that RNA and DNA were co-extracted. Primary liver carcinoma, confirmed by histopathology, was surgically resected. Whichever tumor sample was examined, it had over 75% viable tumor cells. The authors made TCR beta cDNA from around 500 ng total RNA with a constant-region primer. Construction of TCR beta libraries relied on three successive nested multiplex PCR rounds employing slightly modified ARM-PCR. It was with TRBV1-TRBV30 forward primers and a C-beta reverse primer that the first two PCR rounds were run, at approximately 10 cycles each. Via MiXCR, TCRdb re-called the multiplex PCR reads, giving one row per CDR3 protein. The sample lists some 100,000 distinct CDR3 sequences; about two thirds were seen once. As concerns this clonotype: Its target is unknown. Given a much more abundant clone one base away, this may be a read error.

The chain combines TRBV30 with TRBJ1-2; D unresolved. Specimen: liver tumor tissue from sampling region 2. Subset here: tumor region T2, inferior pole. The sequence came from a woman in her sixties or seventies with primary liver carcinoma and hepatitis B virus infection. In DNA, the CDR3 is TGTGTCTGGAGTCCCATGGGGAACTATGGCTACACCTTC. Its protein product is CVWSPMGNYGYTF.